A selection of T cell receptor beta chains follows, all from one sample in a study of blood T cell repertoires in COVID-19. Profiling relied on immunoSEQ multiplex PCR, and the TCRdb table lists in-frame clones only, not all of them. The sample yields around 140,000 clones, roughly 88% seen once. Sequenced input: PBMCs or T cells enriched from blood (not recorded which). These receptors were obtained from a man in his forties or fifties who had recovered from COVID-19. Each CDR3 is given with its conserved first and last residue. The D gene is left open where the match is weak. Expanded clones are given a class, and other clones once, few, many or no size at all.

>20|NA|TRBJ2-3|TRBD1|TRBV19
TGTGCCAGTAGTATACAGTTTCAAAGGACAGGGGATTTTAGCACAGATACGCAGTATTTT
CASSIQFQRTGDFSTDTQYF
>15|NA|TRBJ2-5|NA|TRBV4-1
TGCGCCAGCAGCCAAGATCGGGGGTTTCAAGAGACCCAGTACTTC
CASSQDRGFQETQYF
>13|NA|TRBJ2-3|NA|TRBV18
TGTGCCAGCTCACCAAATGAGGCAGATACGCAGTATTTT
CASSPNEADTQYF
>16|NA|TRBJ1-3|NA|TRBV9
TGTGCCAGCAGCGTAGTTGAACAGGGCCCTGGAAACACCATATATTTT
CASSVVEQGPGNTIYF
>14|NA|TRBJ1-4|TRBD1|TRBV5-1
TGCGCCAGCAGCCTTGACAGGGTGGACGAAAAACTGTTTTTT
CASSLDRVDEKLFF
>15|NA|TRBJ2-1|TRBD2|TRBV9
TGTGCCAGCAGCGTAGCGGCTAGCGGGGGCTGGGGGCAGTTCTTC
CASSVAASGGWGQFF
>16|NA|TRBJ2-2|TRBD2|TRBV5-1
TGCGCCAGCAGGCGGACTAGCGGTTCGAACACCGGGGAGCTGTTTTTT
CASRRTSGSNTGELFF
>16|NA|TRBJ2-2|TRBD2|TRBV6-5
TGTGCCAGCAGTTCTCTAGCGGGGGCGACCACCGGGGAGCTGTTTTTT
CASSSLAGATTGELFF
>14|NA|TRBJ2-6|NA|TRBV30
TGTGCCTGGGGAGGGGGCACTGGGGCCAACGTCCTGACTTTC
CAWGGGTGANVLTF
>15|NA|TRBJ1-3|TRBD1|TRBV9
TGTGCCAGCAGCCTGGGACAGGTCTATGGAAACACCATATATTTT
CASSLGQVYGNTIYF
>16|NA|TRBJ1-5|NA|TRBV6-2/TRBV6-3
TGTGCCAGCAGTACCCCCGGACAGCTTAGCAATCAGCCCCAGCATTTT
CASSTPGQLSNQPQHF
>12|NA|TRBJ2-7|TRBD1|TRBV2
TGTGCCGGAGATACAGGGGGCGGCGAGCAGTACTTC
CAGDTGGGEQYF
>17|NA|TRBJ2-1|TRBD2|TRBV5-1
TGCGCCAGCAGCTTGGGGCTAGCGGGGGGGCCCGTCAATGAGCAGTTCTTC
CASSLGLAGGPVNEQFF
>14|NA|TRBJ2-7|TRBD1|TRBV5-4
TGTGCCAGCAGAAAAGACAGGGGGACCTCCGAGCAGTACTTC
CASRKDRGTSEQYF
>17|NA|TRBJ2-1|TRBD2|TRBV5-1
TGCGCCAGCAGCTTGAGGCTAGCGGGAGGGCCTGACAATGAGCAGTTCTTC
CASSLRLAGGPDNEQFF
>15|NA|TRBJ2-1|TRBD2|TRBV11-2
TGTGCCAGCAGCTTAGGTAGCGGGGCCTACAATGAGCAGTTCTTC
CASSLGSGAYNEQFF
>15|few|TRBJ1-3|NA|TRBV5-8
TGTGCCAGCAGCCTTTGGTCGGGCTCTGGAAACACCATATATTTT
CASSLWSGSGNTIYF
>14|NA|TRBJ1-2|NA|TRBV10-3
TGTGCCATCAGTGAAGCAGGGCAGTACTATGGCTACACCTTC
CAISEAGQYYGYTF
>16|NA|TRBJ2-3|NA|TRBV14
TGTGCCAGCAGCCAAGAGGCGGTAGCGGTCACAGATACGCAGTATTTT
CASSQEAVAVTDTQYF
>13|few|TRBJ1-1|TRBD1|TRBV5-6
TGTGCCAGCAGCTTTAGGGACAGGGGTTCGGCTTTCTTT
CASSFRDRGSAFF
>13|NA|TRBJ1-2|NA|TRBV5-4
TGTGCCAGCAGCCCTTCGGTGGTTGATGGCTACACCTTC
CASSPSVVDGYTF
>16|few|TRBJ2-3|NA|TRBV11-2
TGTGCCAGCAGCTTAGTGCGGGGCGGGGGCGCCGATACGCAGTATTTT
CASSLVRGGGADTQYF
>14|NA|TRBJ2-2|NA|TRBV9
TGTGCCAGCAGCGTAGTATCGGGTATCGGGGAGCTGTTTTTT
CASSVVSGIGELFF
>15|NA|TRBJ1-6|NA|TRBV21-1
TGTGCCAGCAGCACCAGGGGAGTCCTTTGGTCACCCCTCCACTTT
CASSTRGVLWSPLHF
>15|NA|TRBJ1-3|NA|TRBV7-2
TGTGCCAGCAGCTTAGCACAGGGTGCAGGAAACACCATATATTTT
CASSLAQGAGNTIYF
>15|NA|TRBJ1-2|NA|TRBV18
TGTGCCAGCTCACCACGGGGAGGCAGAGTATATGGCTACACCTTC
CASSPRGGRVYGYTF
>15|NA|TRBJ1-6|NA|TRBV5-6
TGTGCCAGCAGCTTGCTAGACCGTGATAATTCACCCCTCCACTTT
CASSLLDRDNSPLHF
>16|NA|TRBJ1-4|TRBD1|TRBV7-2
TGTGCCAGCAGCAAAGTCGGGACAGCAGTTAATGAAAAACTGTTTTTT
CASSKVGTAVNEKLFF
>19|NA|TRBJ1-3|TRBD1|TRBV4-2
TGTGCCAGCAGCCGGATTGGGACAGGGTCGGTCCGCTCTGGAAACACCATATATTTT
CASSRIGTGSVRSGNTIYF
>14|NA|TRBJ1-1|NA|TRBV11-3
TGTGCCAGCAGCTCGTCGGGGTTGGTCACTGAAGCTTTCTTT
CASSSSGLVTEAFF
>15|NA|TRBJ1-5|NA|TRBV7-8
TGTGCCAGCAGCTTAGTTGAGGGTAGCAATCAGCCCCAGCATTTT
CASSLVEGSNQPQHF